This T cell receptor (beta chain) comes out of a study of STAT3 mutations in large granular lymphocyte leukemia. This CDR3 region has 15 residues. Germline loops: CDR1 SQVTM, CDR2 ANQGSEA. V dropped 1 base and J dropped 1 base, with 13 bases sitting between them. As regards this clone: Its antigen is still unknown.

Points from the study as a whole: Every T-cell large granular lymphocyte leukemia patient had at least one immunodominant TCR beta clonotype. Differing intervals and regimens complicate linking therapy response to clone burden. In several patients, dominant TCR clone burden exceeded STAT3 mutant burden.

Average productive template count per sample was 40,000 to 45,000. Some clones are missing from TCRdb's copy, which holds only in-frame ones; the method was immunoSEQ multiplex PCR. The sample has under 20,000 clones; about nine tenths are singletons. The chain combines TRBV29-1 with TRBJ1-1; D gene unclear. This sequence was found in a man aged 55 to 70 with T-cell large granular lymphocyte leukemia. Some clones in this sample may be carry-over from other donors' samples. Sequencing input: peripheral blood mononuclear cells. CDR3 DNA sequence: TGCAGCGTTGAAGGCCCAAGACCCCCGAACACTGAAGCTTTCTTT. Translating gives CSVEGPRPPNTEAFF.